The rows below give T cell receptor beta chains drawn from one sample of a study of cytomegalovirus exposure and HLA in healthy donors. Measured with immunoSEQ multiplex PCR; TCRdb has only the in-frame clones, and not every one. This sample has some 220,000 clones, with roughly 73% found just once. The sample comprised PBMCs. All receptors derive from a boy aged 5-17 years in good health and CMV-seronegative. Both conserved end residues are part of each CDR3. Fields, in order: V gene, J gene, D gene, clone size, CDR3 protein, CDR3 DNA. The D gene is left open where the match is weak. Size tells how often a clone was seen (once, few, many) or the class of an expanded clone, and some rows leave it out.

V: TRBV4-2; J: TRBJ1-2; D: -; size: -; CDR3: CASSQDWQVGGYTF; DNA: TGTGCCAGCAGCCAAGATTGGCAGGTCGGCGGCTACACCTTC
V: TRBV9; J: TRBJ2-1; D: TRBD2; size: once; CDR3: CASSSSGYNEQFF; DNA: TGTGCCAGCAGCTCTAGCGGATACAATGAGCAGTTCTTC
V: TRBV6-1; J: TRBJ1-2; D: -; size: -; CDR3: CASSGGPGSTGNYGYTF; DNA: TGTGCCAGCAGTGGGGGCCCCGGCAGTACAGGGAACTATGGCTACACCTTC
V: TRBV27; J: TRBJ2-1; D: TRBD2; size: -; CDR3: CASSAWTSGRRYEQFF; DNA: TGTGCCAGCAGTGCCTGGACTAGCGGGAGAAGATATGAGCAGTTCTTC
V: TRBV9; J: TRBJ2-5; D: -; size: -; CDR3: CASSVGAYQETQYF; DNA: TGTGCCAGCAGCGTAGGCGCGTACCAAGAGACCCAGTACTTC
V: TRBV19; J: TRBJ2-5; D: -; size: few; CDR3: CASSRRTMEETQYF; DNA: TGTGCCAGTAGTAGGAGGACCATGGAGGAGACCCAGTACTTC
V: TRBV5-4; J: TRBJ1-1; D: TRBD1; size: few; CDR3: CASSLKTGGYTEAFF; DNA: TGTGCCAGCAGCTTGAAGACAGGGGGGTACACTGAAGCTTTCTTT
V: TRBV9; J: TRBJ2-2; D: -; size: -; CDR3: CASSTGFGELFF; DNA: TGTGCCAGCAGCACAGGGTTCGGGGAGCTGTTTTTT
V: TRBV27; J: TRBJ2-7; D: -; size: -; CDR3: CASRHKQGYPYEQYF; DNA: TGTGCCAGCAGGCACAAACAGGGTTACCCCTACGAGCAGTACTTC
V: TRBV18; J: TRBJ2-1; D: -; size: -; CDR3: CASFSGTPTGREQFF; DNA: TGTGCCAGCTTCTCCGGGACTCCGACCGGGCGTGAGCAGTTCTTC
V: TRBV2; J: TRBJ2-1; D: -; size: -; CDR3: CASRQGNEQFF; DNA: TGTGCCAGCAGGCAGGGAAATGAGCAGTTCTTC
V: TRBV6-1; J: TRBJ2-7; D: -; size: -; CDR3: CASSFTGSEQYF; DNA: TGTGCCAGCAGTTTTACAGGGTCCGAGCAGTACTTC
V: TRBV4-2; J: TRBJ2-7; D: TRBD2; size: -; CDR3: CASSQDKAGGDEQYF; DNA: TGTGCCAGCAGCCAAGATAAAGCGGGAGGGGACGAGCAGTACTTC
V: TRBV18; J: TRBJ1-4; D: TRBD1; size: -; CDR3: CASSPSRDSLKLFF; DNA: TGTGCCAGCTCACCGTCCCGGGACAGCCTAAAACTGTTTTTT
V: TRBV6-1; J: TRBJ1-1; D: -; size: -; CDR3: CASSVEAFF; DNA: TGTGCCAGCAGTGTAGAAGCTTTCTTT
V: TRBV10-1; J: TRBJ2-3; D: TRBD2; size: -; CDR3: CASSEGGGAGTTDTQYF; DNA: TGCGCCAGCAGTGAGGGGGGTGGAGCGGGGACCACAGATACGCAGTATTTT
V: TRBV4-1; J: TRBJ1-4; D: -; size: -; CDR3: CASSPGYAGINGEKLFF; DNA: TGCGCCAGCAGCCCCGGGTATGCCGGGATAAACGGGGAAAAACTGTTTTTT
V: TRBV6-5; J: TRBJ2-1; D: -; size: -; CDR3: CASSYSLETYEQFF; DNA: TGTGCCAGCAGTTACTCCCTAGAAACCTATGAGCAGTTCTTC
V: TRBV2; J: TRBJ1-2; D: TRBD1; size: once; CDR3: CASSVHFRSGTGLYGYTF; DNA: TGTGCCAGCAGTGTACACTTTAGGTCCGGGACAGGCCTCTATGGCTACACCTTC
V: TRBV30; J: TRBJ2-5; D: TRBD2; size: -; CDR3: CAWTSGGETQYF; DNA: TGTGCCTGGACTAGCGGGGGTGAGACCCAGTACTTC
V: TRBV7-9; J: TRBJ1-2; D: -; size: -; CDR3: CASTTLGMGHYGYTF; DNA: TGTGCCAGCACCACGTTGGGTATGGGCCACTATGGCTACACCTTC
V: TRBV5-1; J: TRBJ2-2; D: -; size: once; CDR3: CASSLGQTNTGELFF; DNA: TGCGCCAGCAGCTTGGGGCAGACGAACACCGGGGAGCTGTTTTTT
V: TRBV30; J: TRBJ2-7; D: -; size: -; CDR3: CAWSVGGPSYEQYF; DNA: TGTGCCTGGAGTGTGGGGGGTCCCTCCTACGAGCAGTACTTC
V: TRBV19; J: TRBJ1-4; D: TRBD1; size: once; CDR3: CASRRQGAATNEKLFF; DNA: TGTGCCAGTAGAAGACAGGGGGCGGCAACTAATGAAAAACTGTTTTTT